A selection of T cell receptor beta chains follows, all from one sample in a study of shared clonotypes between healthy human individuals. Method: immunoSEQ multiplex PCR; TCRdb's copy keeps in-frame clones and lacks some. The sample holds about 750,000 clones, more than 85% seen once. Sequences were obtained from naive CD8+ T cells sorted from blood. These receptor sequences come from a man between 25 and 39 years old in good health. CDR3s include the opening cysteine and the closing phenylalanine or tryptophan. D genes are given only for firm matches. Rows give clone size only sometimes, using once, few, many, or a class for an expanded clone.

v_call: TRBV7-9; cdr3_length: 16; j_call: TRBJ2-1; clone_size: few; d_call: NA; cdr3_aa: CASSFMTPANWSEQFF; cdr3_nt: TGTGCCAGCAGCTTTATGACACCCGCGAATTGGAGTGAGCAGTTCTTC
v_call: TRBV6-1; cdr3_length: 13; j_call: TRBJ2-7; clone_size: NA; d_call: NA; cdr3_aa: CASRPGEGDEQYF; cdr3_nt: TGTGCCAGCAGGCCTGGAGAGGGCGACGAGCAGTACTTC
v_call: TRBV6-1; cdr3_length: 15; j_call: TRBJ1-2; clone_size: NA; d_call: NA; cdr3_aa: CASSEDVRGFYGYTF; cdr3_nt: TGTGCCAGCAGTGAAGATGTCAGGGGATTCTATGGCTACACCTTC
v_call: TRBV7-6; cdr3_length: 16; j_call: TRBJ2-1; clone_size: NA; d_call: TRBD2; cdr3_aa: CASSSTTSGSLNEQFF; cdr3_nt: TGTGCCAGCAGCTCGACTACTAGCGGGAGTCTTAATGAGCAGTTCTTC
v_call: TRBV12-2; cdr3_length: 15; j_call: TRBJ2-7; clone_size: NA; d_call: NA; cdr3_aa: CASRRRDRTTYEQYF; cdr3_nt: TGTGCAAGTCGCCGACGGGACAGGACAACTTACGAGCAGTACTTC
v_call: TRBV5-1; cdr3_length: 15; j_call: TRBJ2-1; clone_size: NA; d_call: TRBD2; cdr3_aa: CASSETSGFLNEQFF; cdr3_nt: TGCGCCAGCAGCGAAACTAGCGGTTTCCTCAATGAGCAGTTCTTC
v_call: TRBV5-6; cdr3_length: 15; j_call: TRBJ2-7; clone_size: NA; d_call: TRBD1; cdr3_aa: CASSYYGQDAYEQYF; cdr3_nt: TGTGCCAGCAGCTACTACGGACAGGACGCCTACGAGCAGTACTTC
v_call: TRBV7-9; cdr3_length: 14; j_call: TRBJ2-3; clone_size: NA; d_call: NA; cdr3_aa: CASSLVEGADTQYF; cdr3_nt: TGTGCCAGCAGCTTAGTCGAGGGCGCAGATACGCAGTATTTT
v_call: TRBV7-8; cdr3_length: 20; j_call: TRBJ2-1; clone_size: NA; d_call: NA; cdr3_aa: CASSSPSGLTPESAYNEQFF; cdr3_nt: TGTGCCAGCAGCTCACCCAGTGGGTTGACCCCGGAGAGTGCTTACAATGAGCAGTTCTTC
v_call: TRBV4-1; cdr3_length: 15; j_call: TRBJ2-5; clone_size: NA; d_call: NA; cdr3_aa: CASSQDPSEGETQYF; cdr3_nt: TGCGCCAGCAGCCAAGATCCTAGCGAGGGGGAGACCCAGTACTTC
v_call: TRBV5-5; cdr3_length: 16; j_call: TRBJ2-3; clone_size: NA; d_call: TRBD2; cdr3_aa: CASSLGLAGVVDTQYF; cdr3_nt: TGTGCCAGCAGCTTGGGGCTAGCGGGAGTAGTAGATACGCAGTATTTT
v_call: TRBV7-9; cdr3_length: 15; j_call: TRBJ2-1; clone_size: NA; d_call: TRBD1; cdr3_aa: CASSPLSQGVDEQFF; cdr3_nt: TGTGCCAGCAGCCCTCTCAGTCAGGGGGTCGATGAGCAGTTCTTC
v_call: TRBV27; cdr3_length: 15; j_call: TRBJ2-3; clone_size: NA; d_call: TRBD1; cdr3_aa: CASSQGQGGADTQYF; cdr3_nt: TGTGCCAGCAGTCAGGGACAGGGTGGCGCGGATACGCAGTATTTT
v_call: TRBV5-5; cdr3_length: 18; j_call: TRBJ1-5; clone_size: NA; d_call: TRBD1; cdr3_aa: CASSPGAAGGMMSQPQHF; cdr3_nt: TGTGCCAGCAGCCCCGGGGCGGCAGGGGGGATGATGAGTCAGCCCCAGCATTTT
v_call: TRBV9; cdr3_length: 11; j_call: TRBJ2-7; clone_size: NA; d_call: NA; cdr3_aa: CASSVGNEQYF; cdr3_nt: TGTGCCAGCAGCGTAGGAAACGAGCAGTACTTC
v_call: TRBV5-1; cdr3_length: 13; j_call: TRBJ2-7; clone_size: once; d_call: NA; cdr3_aa: CASSSGDSYEQYF; cdr3_nt: TGCGCCAGCAGCTCGGGAGATTCCTACGAGCAGTACTTC
v_call: TRBV6-6; cdr3_length: 14; j_call: TRBJ2-5; clone_size: NA; d_call: NA; cdr3_aa: CASSYSIGGETQYF; cdr3_nt: TGTGCCAGCAGTTACTCGATTGGCGGGGAGACCCAGTACTTC
v_call: TRBV29-1; cdr3_length: 13; j_call: TRBJ2-7; clone_size: NA; d_call: NA; cdr3_aa: CSVDLGKEHEQYF; cdr3_nt: TGCAGCGTTGATCTAGGGAAAGAGCACGAGCAGTACTTC
v_call: TRBV19; cdr3_length: 17; j_call: TRBJ2-1; clone_size: once; d_call: TRBD2; cdr3_aa: CASSILLAGGPSNEQFF; cdr3_nt: TGTGCCAGTAGTATTTTACTAGCGGGAGGGCCATCTAATGAGCAGTTCTTC
v_call: TRBV11-2; cdr3_length: 16; j_call: TRBJ2-5; clone_size: NA; d_call: NA; cdr3_aa: CASSSLDRPYQETQYF; cdr3_nt: TGTGCCAGCAGCTCATTAGACCGTCCGTACCAAGAGACCCAGTACTTC
v_call: TRBV9; cdr3_length: 12; j_call: TRBJ2-2; clone_size: NA; d_call: NA; cdr3_aa: CASSVVAGELFF; cdr3_nt: TGTGCCAGCAGCGTAGTTGCCGGGGAGCTGTTTTTT
v_call: TRBV7-9; cdr3_length: 15; j_call: TRBJ2-5; clone_size: NA; d_call: NA; cdr3_aa: CASSLTTKPAETQYF; cdr3_nt: TGTGCCAGCAGCTTAACGACCAAACCGGCGGAGACCCAGTACTTC
v_call: TRBV27; cdr3_length: 17; j_call: TRBJ2-3; clone_size: NA; d_call: TRBD2; cdr3_aa: CASSLSWQRDSGDTQYF; cdr3_nt: TGTGCCAGCAGTCTCTCCTGGCAGCGGGACTCGGGCGATACGCAGTATTTT
v_call: TRBV28; cdr3_length: 16; j_call: TRBJ2-6; clone_size: once; d_call: NA; cdr3_aa: CASSLPTGTGANVLTF; cdr3_nt: TGTGCCAGCAGTTTGCCTACCGGGACTGGGGCCAACGTCCTGACTTTC
v_call: TRBV19; cdr3_length: 12; j_call: TRBJ1-1; clone_size: NA; d_call: NA; cdr3_aa: CASSILNTEAFF; cdr3_nt: TGTGCCAGTAGTATTTTAAACACTGAAGCTTTCTTT
v_call: TRBV7-9; cdr3_length: 11; j_call: TRBJ2-1; clone_size: NA; d_call: NA; cdr3_aa: CASRQNNEQFF; cdr3_nt: TGTGCCAGCAGACAGAACAATGAGCAGTTCTTC
v_call: TRBV5-5; cdr3_length: 16; j_call: TRBJ2-1; clone_size: NA; d_call: TRBD2; cdr3_aa: CASSLAMGGSYNEQFF; cdr3_nt: TGTGCCAGCAGCTTGGCGATGGGGGGGTCTTACAATGAGCAGTTCTTC
v_call: TRBV7-9; cdr3_length: 12; j_call: TRBJ2-4; clone_size: NA; d_call: NA; cdr3_aa: CAVQGAKNIQYF; cdr3_nt: TGTGCCGTCCAGGGTGCCAAAAACATTCAGTACTTC
v_call: TRBV9; cdr3_length: 14; j_call: TRBJ1-1; clone_size: NA; d_call: NA; cdr3_aa: CASSKPTGNTEAFF; cdr3_nt: TGTGCCAGCAGCAAACCCACAGGGAACACTGAAGCTTTCTTT
v_call: TRBV7-9; cdr3_length: 12; j_call: TRBJ2-7; clone_size: NA; d_call: NA; cdr3_aa: CASSLVQGEQYF; cdr3_nt: TGTGCCAGCAGCTTAGTGCAGGGCGAGCAGTACTTC
v_call: TRBV6-5; cdr3_length: 11; j_call: TRBJ1-1; clone_size: NA; d_call: NA; cdr3_aa: CASSYEGSVFF; cdr3_nt: TGTGCCAGCAGTTACGAGGGTTCGGTTTTCTTT
v_call: TRBV28; cdr3_length: 16; j_call: TRBJ2-7; clone_size: NA; d_call: NA; cdr3_aa: CASSLGPAHPPHEQYF; cdr3_nt: TGTGCCAGCAGTTTGGGGCCGGCCCATCCGCCCCACGAGCAGTACTTC
v_call: TRBV5-1; cdr3_length: 15; j_call: TRBJ2-7; clone_size: NA; d_call: TRBD1; cdr3_aa: CASSLGDSPYYEQYF; cdr3_nt: TGCGCCAGCAGCTTGGGGGACAGTCCCTACTACGAGCAGTACTTC
v_call: TRBV4-1; cdr3_length: 15; j_call: TRBJ2-5; clone_size: NA; d_call: TRBD1; cdr3_aa: CASSQAGQGQETQYF; cdr3_nt: TGCGCCAGCAGCCAAGCGGGACAGGGGCAAGAGACCCAGTACTTC
v_call: TRBV7-9; cdr3_length: 11; j_call: TRBJ2-1; clone_size: NA; d_call: NA; cdr3_aa: CASSLTVEQFF; cdr3_nt: TGTGCCAGCAGCTTGACCGTTGAGCAGTTCTTC
v_call: TRBV5-1; cdr3_length: 15; j_call: TRBJ1-1; clone_size: NA; d_call: TRBD1; cdr3_aa: CASSLASDRGTEAFF; cdr3_nt: TGCGCCAGCAGCTTGGCCTCGGACAGGGGCACTGAAGCTTTCTTT
v_call: TRBV27; cdr3_length: 13; j_call: TRBJ2-7; clone_size: NA; d_call: TRBD2; cdr3_aa: CASSIGGGYEQYF; cdr3_nt: TGTGCCAGCAGTATCGGGGGGGGGTACGAGCAGTACTTC
v_call: TRBV27; cdr3_length: 14; j_call: TRBJ2-1; clone_size: NA; d_call: NA; cdr3_aa: CASSLGSGGNEQFF; cdr3_nt: TGTGCCAGCAGTTTAGGTTCTGGGGGTAATGAGCAGTTCTTC
v_call: TRBV6-6; cdr3_length: 12; j_call: TRBJ2-1; clone_size: few; d_call: NA; cdr3_aa: CASSLRSLEQFF; cdr3_nt: TGTGCCAGCAGTTTGAGAAGTCTTGAGCAGTTCTTC
v_call: TRBV5-1; cdr3_length: 19; j_call: TRBJ1-2; clone_size: NA; d_call: TRBD1; cdr3_aa: CASSLGAGTELTSNYGYTF; cdr3_nt: TGCGCCAGCAGCTTGGGGGCCGGGACAGAACTGACTTCTAACTATGGCTACACCTTC
v_call: TRBV7-6; cdr3_length: 16; j_call: TRBJ2-7; clone_size: once; d_call: NA; cdr3_aa: CASSSLQGPSSYEQYF; cdr3_nt: TGTGCCAGCAGCTCGTTGCAGGGACCAAGCTCCTACGAGCAGTACTTC
v_call: TRBV28; cdr3_length: 15; j_call: TRBJ2-2; clone_size: NA; d_call: TRBD1; cdr3_aa: CASSEDRDKAGELFF; cdr3_nt: TGTGCCAGCAGTGAGGACAGGGATAAGGCCGGGGAGCTGTTTTTT
v_call: TRBV7-9; cdr3_length: 14; j_call: TRBJ2-1; clone_size: NA; d_call: NA; cdr3_aa: CASSSPLGRDEQFF; cdr3_nt: TGTGCCAGCAGCTCCCCTCTGGGAAGGGATGAGCAGTTCTTC
v_call: TRBV4-1; cdr3_length: 15; j_call: TRBJ2-3; clone_size: NA; d_call: NA; cdr3_aa: CASSQKDSPGDTQYF; cdr3_nt: TGCGCCAGCAGCCAGAAGGACTCCCCTGGAGATACGCAGTATTTT
v_call: TRBV4-1; cdr3_length: 18; j_call: TRBJ1-5; clone_size: NA; d_call: NA; cdr3_aa: CASSQDLMEVISNQPQHF; cdr3_nt: TGCGCCAGCAGCCAAGATCTAATGGAGGTTATAAGCAATCAGCCCCAGCATTTT
v_call: TRBV15; cdr3_length: 13; j_call: TRBJ1-1; clone_size: NA; d_call: NA; cdr3_aa: CATSREEATEAFF; cdr3_nt: TGTGCCACCAGCAGAGAGGAGGCGACTGAAGCTTTCTTT
v_call: TRBV13; cdr3_length: 22; j_call: TRBJ2-5; clone_size: once; d_call: NA; cdr3_aa: CASSLDVTIPVDTGHLGETQYF; cdr3_nt: TGTGCCAGCAGCTTAGATGTGACGATCCCGGTAGATACGGGACACCTCGGCGAGACCCAGTACTTC
v_call: TRBV6-1; cdr3_length: 15; j_call: TRBJ1-2; clone_size: NA; d_call: TRBD1; cdr3_aa: CASSEMGQLNYGYTF; cdr3_nt: TGTGCCAGCAGTGAAATGGGACAGCTCAACTATGGCTACACCTTC
v_call: TRBV28; cdr3_length: 19; j_call: TRBJ2-1; clone_size: NA; d_call: NA; cdr3_aa: CASSFEMVGRIGFYNEQFF; cdr3_nt: TGTGCCAGCAGTTTCGAAATGGTCGGACGAATTGGATTCTACAATGAGCAGTTCTTC